The 32 T cell receptor beta chains given below trace back to one sample, sequenced in a study of shared clonotypes between healthy human individuals. The naive CD8 subset, CD45RO-negative cells positively selected for CCR7, excluded terminally differentiated effector memory CD45RA+ cells. Sequenced by immunoSEQ multiplex PCR; TCRdb stores in-frame clones only, minus some. The data contain 760,000 or so clones, just over 95% of them singletons. Sequences were obtained from naive CD8+ T cells sorted from blood. Every receptor here comes from a man aged 30 to 39 in good health.

The rearrangement uses TRBV4-1 and TRBJ1-1; D gene unclear. Trimming removed 1 base from V and 3 bases from J, with 12 bases in between. Germline loops: CDR1 MGHRA, CDR2 YSYEKL. The CDR3 consists of 15 residues. DNA for the CDR3: TGCGCCAGCAGCCAAGTCGCAGGAAAGGACACTGAAGCTTTCTTT. This gives the protein CASSQVAGKDTEAFF.

This rearrangement joins TRBV19 to TRBJ1-5; tentatively, D is TRBD1 (6 bases). The CDR3 has 18 residues. V was trimmed by 7 bases and J by 1 base, leaving 23 bases between them. Germline-derived CDR1 and CDR2 are LNHDA and SQIVND (reference sequence). In DNA form, the CDR3 reads TGTGCCAGTATGGACAGCCAGGGTATTTCGTCGAGCAATCAGCCCCAGCATTTT. Its protein product is CASMDSQGISSSNQPQHF.

This clone was counted only a few times. V is TRBV18 and J is TRBJ1-5; D might be TRBD1 (6 bases). The V end lost 4 bases, the J end lost 1 base, and 8 bases lay between the germline ends. CDR1 is KGHSH, CDR2 LQKENI, per germline. The CDR3 is 14 amino acids. Here the CDR3 DNA reads TGTGCCAGCTCACGGACAGAAAGCAATCAGCCCCAGCATTTT. It is translated as CASSRTESNQPQHF.

This clone was picked up one time. The V gene is TRBV11-2, the J gene TRBJ1-1; a weak D match, TRBD1 (6 bases). This CDR3 has 13 amino acids. Trimming took off 5 bases at V and 8 bases at J, with 15 bases between the two ends. From germline, CDR1 is SGHAT and CDR2 FQNNGV. Here the CDR3 reads CASSPQGRGEAFF. The CDR3 DNA is TGTGCCAGCAGCCCCCAGGGCAGGGGAGAAGCTTTCTTT.

In the case of this clone: Other DNA variants within this sample encode the same CDR3. V is TRBV9 and J is TRBJ2-1; 7 bases match TRBD1. The CDR3 has 15 amino acids. V dropped 0 bases and J dropped 3; count of bases not matched to a gene: 3. From germline, CDR1 is SGDLS and CDR2 YYNGEE. The CDR3 is CASSVGGTVYNEQFF. The CDR3 nucleotides are TGTGCCAGCAGCGTAGGGGGGACAGTCTACAATGAGCAGTTCTTC.

The V call is TRBV29-1, the J call TRBJ1-1, with TRBD1 identical over 8 bases. The V gene's germline CDR1 is SQVTM and CDR2 ANQGSEA. This CDR3 has 13 amino acids. The V and J ends lost 6 bases and 7 bases, in that order; junction bases with no gene match: 10. In DNA form, the CDR3 reads TGCAGCGTCATAGTTGGGACAGGCCGTGAAGCTTTCTTT. As protein: CSVIVGTGREAFF.

The genes are TRBV4-2 and TRBJ2-7; 9 nucleotides align to TRBD2. The junction had 15 bases not matched to a gene; V was cut back by 0 bases and J by 6 bases. This CDR3 region has 18 residues. In germline, CDR1 is LGHNA, CDR2 YNFKEQ. The CDR3 nucleotides are TGTGCCAGCAGCCAAGAAAGTTCCGGACTAGCGAGAGATACCGAGCAGTACTTC. Its protein is CASSQESSGLARDTEQYF.

The rearrangement joins TRBV27 to TRBJ2-7; tentative D call: TRBD2 (6 bases). The CDR3 loop spans 15 amino acids. CDR1 MNHEY and CDR2 SMNVEV come from the germline V gene (reference sequence). Trimming removed 0 bases at V and 3 bases at J, with 12 bases between. CDR3 bases: TGTGCCAGCAGTTTATCTGGAGGGTTTTTCTACGAGCAGTACTTC. This codes for CASSLSGGFFYEQYF.

A single count supports this clone. Here the CDR3 DNA reads TGTGCCAGCAGTCCGGGACAGGGGGGAAATCAGCCCCAGCATTTT. It codes for CASSPGQGGNQPQHF. The chain recombines TRBV6-6 with TRBJ1-5, with 11 bases identical to TRBD1. CDR3 length: 15 amino acids. Germline loops: CDR1 MNHNY, CDR2 SVGAGI (reference sequence). V lost 5 bases to trimming and J lost 4 bases; unmatched junction nucleotides: 4.

J is TRBJ2-1 and V is TRBV11-2, with 14 bases lining up with TRBD2. Germline values: CDR1 SGHAT, CDR2 FQNNGV. CDR3 size: 14 residues. The J segment lost 10 bases and the V segment lost 5 bases, leaving 4 bases of the junction unmatched. The CDR3 spells CASSPRTSGREQFF. The CDR3 nucleotides are TGTGCCAGCAGCCCACGGACTAGCGGGAGGGAGCAGTTCTTC.

V and J are TRBV9 and TRBJ2-1; D ambiguous. Germline V gene sequence: CDR1 SGDLS, CDR2 YYNGEE. The CDR3 covers 16 residues. V was pared by 4 bases and J by 1 base, with 15 bases between. The CDR3 reads CASSRWGSESYNEQFF. In nucleotides, the CDR3 is TGTGCCAGCAGCCGCTGGGGTAGTGAGTCCTACAATGAGCAGTTCTTC. Looking up the rest from reference TRBV9 and TRBJ2-1 gives the full variable domain: DSGVTQTPKHLITATGQRVTLRCSPRSGDLSVYWYQQSLDQGLQFLIQYYNGEERAKGNILERFSAQQFPDLHSELNLSSLELGDSALYFCASSRWGSESYNEQFFGPGTRLTVL.

CDR3 sequence: CASSNYPGTGETEAFF. CDR3 coding DNA: TGCGCCAGCAGTAACTATCCCGGGACAGGGGAAACTGAAGCTTTCTTT. This chain links TRBV5-1 with TRBJ1-1, with 10 bases identical to TRBD1. Trimming at V came to 5 bases and at J to 5 bases, leaving 12 bases not matched to a gene. Per the germline V gene, CDR1 is SGHRS and CDR2 is YFSETQ. The CDR3 loop spans 16 amino acids.

The chain carries TRBV11-3 and TRBJ2-1; D remains ambiguous. The CDR3 length is 12 residues. From germline, CDR1 is SGHNT and CDR2 YENEEA. The V and J ends lost 0 bases and 8 bases respectively, with 5 bases between them. The CDR3 loop is CASSLDSDEQFF. The CDR3 DNA reads TGTGCCAGCAGCTTAGATTCGGATGAGCAGTTCTTC.

The J gene is TRBJ1-1, the V gene TRBV16, with D uncertain. The CDR3 extends over 14 amino acids. Per germline, CDR1 KGHSY and CDR2 FQNENV. Trimming removed 3 bases from V and 1 base from J, with 9 bases in between. This chain's CDR3 is CASSHVPPNTEAFF. The CDR3 nucleotides are TGTGCCAGCAGCCACGTCCCCCCGAACACTGAAGCTTTCTTT.

The J gene is TRBJ2-7, the V gene TRBV19; D remains ambiguous. The CDR3 has 12 residues. The germline V gene has CDR1 LNHDA and CDR2 SQIVND (reference sequence). V lost 5 bases and J lost 7, with 12 bases in between. The CDR3 DNA follows: TGTGCCAGTAGTCCCCATCTGGGAGAGCAGTACTTC. This translates into CASSPHLGEQYF.

The chain employs TRBV7-2 and TRBJ2-7; D possibly corresponds to TRBD1 (6 bases). V lost 5 bases and J lost 2, with 16 bases in between. The CDR3 contains 15 residues. In germline, CDR1 is SGHTA, CDR2 FQGNSA. The CDR3 loop reads CASSHYRVKAYEQYF. The CDR3 DNA is TGTGCCAGCAGCCATTACAGGGTTAAAGCCTACGAGCAGTACTTC. The whole variable domain, remainder taken from reference TRBV7-2 and TRBJ2-7, is GAGVSQSPSNKVTEKGKDVELRCDPISGHTALYWYRQSLGQGLEFLIYFQGNSAPDKSGLPSDRFSAERTGGSVSTLTIQRTQQEDSAVYLCASSHYRVKAYEQYFGPGTRLTVT.

Worth noting for this clone: The sample holds other DNA sequences that translate to the same CDR3. The chain has TRBV27 and TRBJ2-2; 11 bases are shared with TRBD1. The length of the CDR3 is 14 residues. Trimming at V came to 5 bases and at J to 6 bases, leaving 2 bases not matched to a gene. CDR1 MNHEY and CDR2 SMNVEV come from the germline V gene (reference sequence). CDR3 DNA: TGTGCCAGCAGTCCGGGACAGGGGGCCGGGGAGCTGTTTTTT. Its translation is CASSPGQGAGELFF.

The chain is built from TRBV29-1 and TRBJ2-3; 8 nucleotides line up with TRBD2. Losses at the gene ends were 1 base for V and 5 bases for J; bases not matched to a gene: 5. The CDR3 totals 14 residues. Germline CDR1 is SQVTM and CDR2 is ANQGSEA. The CDR3 DNA follows: TGCAGCGTTGAAGGAGCGGGAGCGGTAGATACGCAGTATTTT. It is translated as CSVEGAGAVDTQYF.

A word on this clone: Other nucleotide sequences in the sample specify the same CDR3. V gene TRBV30 combines with J gene TRBJ1-5, with 8 bases identical to TRBD1. The V gene end was trimmed by 4 bases and the J gene end by 2 bases; junction bases not matched to a gene: 1. CDR1 is GTSNPN, CDR2 SVGIG, per germline (reference sequence). This CDR3 is built from 13 residues. CDR3 residues: CAWTTGGNQPQHF. Here the CDR3 DNA reads TGTGCCTGGACGACAGGGGGCAATCAGCCCCAGCATTTT.

V and J are TRBV6-6 and TRBJ2-1, with 11 bases aligning to TRBD2. V dropped 5 bases and J dropped 4; count of bases not matched to a gene: 7. The CDR3 covers 16 residues. Germline V gene sequence: CDR1 MNHNY, CDR2 SVGAGI (reference sequence). The CDR3 region is CASSTIAGGRYNEQFF. The CDR3 DNA reads TGTGCCAGCAGTACCATAGCGGGAGGGAGGTACAATGAGCAGTTCTTC.

This sequence joins TRBV15 and TRBJ2-2; TRBD1 might be the D (5 bases). Germline V gives CDR1 LNHNV, CDR2 YYDKDF (reference sequence). The CDR3 has 16 residues. The V end was cut by 1 base, the J end by 0 bases, with 9 bases between. CDR3 in DNA: TGTGCCACCAGCAGAGCCAAGACAGCGAACACCGGGGAGCTGTTTTTT. It codes for CATSRAKTANTGELFF. Combining the CDR3 with reference TRBV15 and TRBJ2-2 gives the whole variable domain DAMVIQNPRYQVTQFGKPVTLSCSQTLNHNVMYWYQQKSSQAPKLLFHYYDKDFNNEADTPDNFQSRRPNTSFCFLDIRSPGLGDTAMYLCATSRAKTANTGELFFGEGSRLTVL.

The CDR3 region has the DNA TGTGCCAGCGGGGAGGGATCTGCCTTCGCAGATACGCAGTATTTT. It codes for CASGEGSAFADTQYF. This chain connects TRBV27 to TRBJ2-3; the match to TRBD2 covers 7 bases. CDR3 length equals 15 residues. Per the germline V gene, CDR1 is MNHEY and CDR2 is SMNVEV (reference sequence). Trimming removed 8 bases from V and 4 bases from J; junction bases left unmatched: 12.

The genes are TRBV18 and TRBJ1-4; D possibly corresponds to TRBD1 (5 bases). In germline, CDR1 is KGHSH, CDR2 LQKENI. The CDR3 runs to 14 residues. Trimming shortened V by 3 bases and J by 8 bases, and 13 bases separated the two germline ends. CDR3 DNA: TGTGCCAGCTCACCCGAGGGGTTCGAAGAAAAACTGTTTTTT. The encoded protein is CASSPEGFEEKLFF.

The genes are TRBV28 and TRBJ2-3, with D uncertain. Germline values: CDR1 MDHEN, CDR2 SYDVKM. The CDR3 is 12 residues long. V lost 6 bases and J 7 bases, leaving 11 bases between the germline ends. In DNA form, the CDR3 reads TGTGCCAGCAGCCTCGTTCGGTATACGCAGTATTTT. Protein: CASSLVRYTQYF.

The CDR3 DNA sequence: TGTGCCAGCACGGCAGGGAGCAATCAGCCCCAGCATTTT. Its translation: CASTAGSNQPQHF. The genes are TRBV27 and TRBJ1-5, with a weak D call TRBD1 (5 bases). Germline CDR1 MNHEY, CDR2 SMNVEV (reference sequence). V was clipped by 7 bases and J by 1 base, with 8 bases between them. The CDR3 is made up of 13 amino acids.

CDR3 DNA: TGTGCCAGCAGAGGAGTCCGACAGGGGGCGAACACTGAAGCTTTCTTT. It specifies CASRGVRQGANTEAFF. The chain employs TRBV7-9 and TRBJ1-1; 10 bases map to TRBD1. Germline trimming cut 6 bases from V and 1 base from J; bases unmatched to any gene: 8. The germline V gene has CDR1 SEHNR and CDR2 FQNEAQ (reference sequence). The CDR3 runs to 16 residues.

This chain uses TRBV29-1 with TRBJ2-7, with TRBD2 as a possible D gene (6 bases). The CDR3 length is 14 residues. Germline-derived CDR1 and CDR2 are SQVTM and ANQGSEA. The germline V and J ends were trimmed by 4 bases and 5 bases, with 18 bases remaining between them. Here the CDR3 DNA reads TGCAGCGTTGTTCTAGCGAACATGATTAACGAGCAGTACTTC. Encoded protein: CSVVLANMINEQYF.

On this clone itself: Different DNA sequences within this sample yield the same CDR3. The rearrangement links TRBV2 to TRBJ2-7, with 11 bases that match TRBD2. The ends lost 5 bases at V and 4 bases at J; junction bases unmatched: 4. The germline CDR1 and CDR2 sequences are SNHLY and FYNNEI. This CDR3 region has 14 residues. The DNA for the CDR3 is TGTGCCAGCAGTTCCGGGACTAGCGGTTACGAGCAGTACTTC. This encodes CASSSGTSGYEQYF.

This chain joins TRBV6-1 and TRBJ2-3, with 7 bases lining up with TRBD2. The CDR3 consists of 14 residues. The V gene end was trimmed by 8 bases and the J gene end by 8 bases; junction bases not matched to a gene: 13. CDR1 MNHNS and CDR2 SASEGT come from the germline V gene. This CDR3 is CASGDVAGAGTQYF. Here the CDR3 DNA reads TGTGCCAGCGGCGACGTAGCGGGTGCCGGTACGCAGTATTTT.

The rearrangement links TRBV7-2 to TRBJ2-7; D is uncertain. Germline-derived CDR1 and CDR2 are SGHTA and FQGNSA. There are 13 residues in the CDR3. The germline V and J ends were trimmed by 3 bases and 0 bases, with 6 bases remaining between them. The CDR3 loop reads CASSFPASYEQYF. In DNA form, the CDR3 reads TGTGCCAGCAGCTTCCCCGCCTCCTACGAGCAGTACTTC.

This CDR3 reads CASSLGLVGEQFF. For the CDR3, the DNA is TGTGCCAGCAGCTTAGGTCTCGTGGGAGAGCAGTTCTTC. The V call is TRBV11-2, the J call TRBJ2-1; D unclear. CDR3 length: 13 amino acids. With 1 base removed from V and 10 bases from J, the gap between germline ends came to 11 bases. The germline V gene has CDR1 SGHAT and CDR2 FQNNGV.

As concerns this clone: Germline is not matched at one junction end, which may reflect a read error. In the same sample, other DNA sequences code for this CDR3. The gene calls are TRBV7-7 and TRBJ2-3; D may match TRBD1 or TRBD2 (6 bases each). Germline assignment: CDR1 SSHAT and CDR2 FNYEAQ (reference sequence). The CDR3 is 15 residues long. The CDR3 coding sequence is TGTGCTAGCAGCTTAGTTGGAGGGGGAACAGATACGCAGTATTTT. This gives the protein CASSLVGGGTDTQYF.